These 18 T cell receptor beta chains came from one sample sequenced in a study of T cell changes during pregnancy in multiple sclerosis. The protocol was immunoSEQ multiplex PCR, while the TCRdb copy is restricted to in-frame clones and leaves out a portion. The sample carries roughly 100,000 clones, 85% to 95% recorded once. This specimen was peripheral blood, taken after pregnancy. Source of these receptors: a female donor with multiple sclerosis, enrolled in a pregnancy study.

J is TRBJ1-5 and V is TRBV6-1; D is uncertain. The CDR3 extends over 12 amino acids. Trimming removed 0 bases from V and 11 bases from J, with 8 bases in between. CDR1 is MNHNS and CDR2 is SASEGT in the germline V gene. The CDR3 spells CASSEADWSQHF. The CDR3 region has the DNA TGTGCCAGCAGTGAAGCAGACTGGTCCCAGCATTTT.

The chain has TRBV7-6 and TRBJ2-1; D perhaps matches TRBD2 (6 bases). Trimming took 1 base from V and 8 from J, leaving 15 bases between them. CDR3 size: 15 residues. The germline V gene has CDR1 SGHVS and CDR2 FNYEAQ. The CDR3, as DNA: TGTGCCAGCAGCTTAGGGGGTGCGGGGTTCTATGAGCAGTTCTTC. Protein product: CASSLGGAGFYEQFF.

The chain combines TRBV5-4 with TRBJ2-2; TRBD2 agrees at 13 bases. V lost 4 bases to trimming and J lost 2 bases; unmatched junction nucleotides: 2. The CDR3 is made up of 16 amino acids. Germline V gene data show CDR1 as SGHNT and CDR2 as YYREEE (reference sequence). The CDR3 region is CASSGLAGDNTGELFF. CDR3 in DNA: TGTGCCAGCAGCGGACTAGCGGGAGACAACACCGGGGAGCTGTTTTTT.

The chain is built from TRBV10-3 and TRBJ1-2; 7 bases fit TRBD1. Germline V gene data show CDR1 as ENHRY and CDR2 as SYGVKD. The trim removed 2 bases at V and 3 bases at J, leaving 3 bases unmatched. The CDR3 totals 14 residues. In DNA form, the CDR3 reads TGTGCCATCAGTGAGGCAGGGACAGACTATGGCTACACCTTC. Its protein is CAISEAGTDYGYTF.

CDR3 amino acids: CAIRGTGGRYEQYF. In nucleotides, the CDR3 is TGTGCCATCAGAGGGACAGGGGGCAGGTACGAGCAGTACTTC. The chain carries TRBV10-3 and TRBJ2-7, with 12 bases fitting TRBD1. Germline V CDR1 and CDR2: ENHRY, SYGVKD. The CDR3 spans 14 residues. Trimming cost V 6 bases and J 4 bases; bases outside gene matches: 4.

The chain carries TRBV6-6 and TRBJ2-3, with D maybe TRBD1 (6 bases). The V end lost 7 bases, the J end lost 0 bases, and 14 bases lay between the germline ends. The CDR3 has 15 amino acids. The germline CDR1 and CDR2 sequences are MNHNY and SVGAGI (reference sequence). The CDR3 spells CASIDRSSSTDTQYF. The CDR3 region has the DNA TGTGCCAGCATTGACAGGTCCTCTAGCACAGATACGCAGTATTTT.

The chain joins TRBV7-2 to TRBJ2-5; the D is unclear. This CDR3 comprises 13 residues. In germline, CDR1 is SGHTA, CDR2 FQGNSA. V gave up 3 bases and J gave up 0 bases, with 5 bases separating them. The CDR3 sequence is CASSLSYQETQYF. CDR3 nucleotide sequence: TGTGCCAGCAGCTTGTCGTACCAAGAGACCCAGTACTTC.

This chain joins TRBV7-2 and TRBJ2-3; TRBD1 matches 8 bases. Per the germline V gene, CDR1 is SGHTA and CDR2 is FQGNSA. This CDR3 comprises 17 residues. With V trimmed by 5 bases and J by 6 bases, 16 bases remained unmatched. In DNA, the CDR3 is TGTGCCAGCAGCCCTGGGACAGGTGGGGCCCTTCGGGATACGCAGTATTTT. This sequence encodes CASSPGTGGALRDTQYF.

The chain uses TRBV5-1 and TRBJ1-6, with D possibly matching TRBD1 (5 bases). This CDR3 has 14 residues. With 0 bases removed from V and 10 bases from J, the gap between germline ends came to 11 bases. Germline assignment: CDR1 SGHRS and CDR2 YFSETQ. The CDR3: CASSLAGVGSPLHF. The DNA of the CDR3 is TGCGCCAGCAGCTTGGCGGGGGTAGGGTCACCCCTCCACTTT.

V and J are TRBV4-2 and TRBJ2-7; D perhaps matches TRBD1 (6 bases). V lost 4 bases to trimming and J lost 0 bases, with 10 bases between them. The germline gives CDR1 LGHNA, CDR2 YNFKEQ. The CDR3 extends over 14 amino acids. CDR3 sequence (DNA): TGTGCCAGCAGCCTCGACAGGACCTCCTACGAGCAGTACTTC. The encoded protein is CASSLDRTSYEQYF.

The V gene is TRBV27, the J gene TRBJ2-7; 9 bases match TRBD1. V lost 5 bases to trimming and J lost 6 bases; unmatched junction nucleotides: 11. The CDR3 is 15 amino acids. Germline V CDR1 and CDR2: MNHEY, SMNVEV (reference sequence). The CDR3: CASSRRRDRAAEQYF. In nucleotides, the CDR3 is TGTGCCAGCAGTCGACGCCGGGACAGGGCGGCCGAGCAGTACTTC.

The chain employs TRBV29-1 and TRBJ2-2; weak D call: TRBD1 (6 bases). Germline lookup yields CDR1 SQVTM and CDR2 ANQGSEA. The CDR3 covers 13 residues. Trimming took 7 bases from V and 5 from J, leaving 14 bases between them. CDR3 DNA sequence: TGCAGCGCCCCGGACAGTGCGACCGGGGAGCTGTTTTTT. This codes for CSAPDSATGELFF.

This sequence joins TRBV2 and TRBJ2-5; TRBD1 is a possible D gene (6 bases). V gave up 7 bases and J gave up 2 bases, with 14 bases separating them. The germline CDR1 and CDR2 sequences are SNHLY and FYNNEI. The CDR3 has 14 amino acids. The CDR3 nucleotides read TGTGCCAGCATCCTGGACAGTTGGCAAGAGACCCAGTACTTC. It specifies CASILDSWQETQYF. Filled out from reference TRBV2 and TRBJ2-5, the complete variable domain reads EPEVTQTPSHQVTQMGQEVILRCVPISNHLYFYWYRQILGQKVEFLVSFYNNEISEKSEIFDDQFSVERPDGSNFTLKIRSTKLEDSAMYFCASILDSWQETQYFGPGTRLLVL.

The V call is TRBV9, the J call TRBJ1-3; TRBD1 is a possible D gene (5 bases). The CDR3 is 17 residues long. Germline loops: CDR1 SGDLS, CDR2 YYNGEE. Trimming took off 4 bases at V and 0 bases at J, with 17 bases between the two ends. The CDR3, as DNA: TGTGCCAGCAGCCCGTGGCGGGGGACGACCTCTGGAAACACCATATATTTT. Its translation is CASSPWRGTTSGNTIYF.

V usage is TRBV9 and J usage is TRBJ1-1; D is perhaps TRBD1 (6 bases). The germline V gene encodes CDR1 SGDLS and CDR2 YYNGEE. V dropped 0 bases and J dropped 6 bases, with 15 bases sitting between them. The CDR3 loop spans 15 amino acids. CDR3 loop: CASSVDVMDSPEAFF. CDR3 sequence (DNA): TGTGCCAGCAGCGTAGACGTTATGGACAGCCCTGAAGCTTTCTTT.

The rearrangement links TRBV15 to TRBJ2-5; unclear D gene. V was pared by 3 bases and J by 1 base, with 3 bases between. CDR3 length: 12 amino acids. CDR1 and CDR2 from the germline V gene are LNHNV and YYDKDF (reference sequence). Here the CDR3 reads CATSRAQETQYF. DNA of the CDR3: TGTGCCACCAGCAGGGCCCAAGAGACCCAGTACTTC.

The chain has TRBV28 and TRBJ2-7, with 11 nucleotides matching TRBD2. The CDR3 has 15 amino acids. Per germline, CDR1 MDHEN and CDR2 SYDVKM. The V gene end was trimmed by 4 bases and the J gene end by 4 bases; junction bases not matched to a gene: 6. CDR3 protein: CASSWGTSGSYEQYF. In DNA form, the CDR3 reads TGTGCCAGCAGTTGGGGGACTAGCGGTTCTTACGAGCAGTACTTC.

The chain couples TRBV7-2 to TRBJ2-1, with D possibly matching TRBD2 (5 bases). Germline values: CDR1 SGHTA, CDR2 FQGNSA. Between the trimmed V and J ends, which lost 4 bases and 0 bases, there was a span of 10 bases. The CDR3 is 15 amino acids. The CDR3: CASSSSSSSYNEQFF. The CDR3 DNA reads TGTGCCAGCAGCTCCTCTAGCTCCTCCTACAATGAGCAGTTCTTC.